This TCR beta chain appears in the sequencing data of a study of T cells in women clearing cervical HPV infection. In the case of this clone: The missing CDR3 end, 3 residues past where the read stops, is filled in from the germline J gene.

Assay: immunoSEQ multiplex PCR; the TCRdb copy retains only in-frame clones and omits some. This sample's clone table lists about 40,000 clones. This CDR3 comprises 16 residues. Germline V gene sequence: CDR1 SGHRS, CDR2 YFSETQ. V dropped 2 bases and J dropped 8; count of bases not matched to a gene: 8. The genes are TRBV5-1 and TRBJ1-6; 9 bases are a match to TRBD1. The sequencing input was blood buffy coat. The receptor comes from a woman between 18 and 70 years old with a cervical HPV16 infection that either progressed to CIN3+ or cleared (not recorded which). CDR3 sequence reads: CASSLTGQGRDSPLHF. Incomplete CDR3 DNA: TGCGCCAGCAGCTTAACGGGACAGGGACGGGATTCACCC.